The 10 T cell receptor beta chains reported below all come from one sample, sequenced in a study of CD8+CD57+ T cells in acquired aplastic anemia. Investigators profiled TCR beta VDJ and CDR3 from genomic DNA template. TCRdb reanalysed the reads using MiXCR and keeps one entry per CDR3 protein. The sample holds hundreds of thousands of distinct CDR3 sequences, about two thirds seen once. Sequenced input: sorted CD4+, CD8+, or CD8+CD57+ T cells (not recorded which) from PBMCs. The receptors were sampled from a human donor in good health, serving as a control.

The chain joins TRBV20-1 to TRBJ1-6; D possibly corresponds to TRBD1 (5 bases). Trimming left V 3 bases short and J 5 bases short, with 14 bases between. CDR1 is DFQATT, CDR2 SNEGSKA, per germline (reference sequence). This CDR3 contains 15 residues. The CDR3 protein is CSASPRDWDNSPLHF. In DNA form, the CDR3 reads TGCAGTGCTAGTCCCCGGGACTGGGATAATTCACCCCTCCACTTT.

This clonotype has only a few counts. The chain couples TRBV4-1 to TRBJ2-1; D not resolved. Germline CDR1 and CDR2: MGHRA and YSYEKL. The V and J ends lost 0 bases and 3 bases respectively, with 15 bases between them. The CDR3 spans 17 residues. CDR3 DNA sequence: TGCGCCAGCAGCCAAGAGAACCCCCCCAGGTTCTACAATGAGCAGTTCTTC. Translating it yields CASSQENPPRFYNEQFF.

The V and J genes are TRBV9 and TRBJ1-2; possible D gene TRBD1, 5 bases. Between the trimmed V and J ends, which lost 3 bases and 11 bases, there was a span of 14 bases. CDR3 length equals 12 residues. Germline assignment: CDR1 SGDLS and CDR2 YYNGEE. DNA for the CDR3: TGTGCCAGCAGCGCCCTGGGCGGGGGGTACACCTTC. Translated, it gives CASSALGGGYTF.

This clonotype occurred many times. The chain links TRBV6-1 to TRBJ1-1; D is ambiguous. The CDR3 is made up of 13 amino acids. Germline CDR1 is MNHNS and CDR2 is SASEGT. V was pared by 2 bases and J by 11 bases, with 15 bases between. CDR3 in amino acids: CASSESYQDRAFF. Here the CDR3 DNA reads TGTGCCAGCAGTGAATCCTACCAGGATAGGGCTTTCTTT.

The chain links TRBV19 to TRBJ2-7; D not certain. The CDR3 spans 13 residues. V was pared by 1 base and J by 7 bases, with 11 bases between. Germline CDR1 is LNHDA and CDR2 is SQIVND (reference sequence). The CDR3 coding sequence is TGTGCCAGTAGTATAGGGGCAGCGCGGGAGCAGTACTTC. It translates to CASSIGAAREQYF.

This chain joins TRBV7-2 and TRBJ1-3; D gene ambiguous. The V and J ends lost 5 bases and 9 bases respectively, with 26 bases between them. Germline CDR1 is SGHTA and CDR2 is FQGNSA. The CDR3 is made up of 17 amino acids. The chain's CDR3 is CASSKGRYYGYTITIYF. The CDR3 DNA sequence: TGTGCCAGCAGCAAAGGGCGGTATTATGGCTACACCATCACCATATATTTT. The entire variable domain, with the rest obtained from reference TRBV7-2 and TRBJ1-3, is as follows: GAGVSQSPSNKVTEKGKDVELRCDPISGHTALYWYRQSLGQGLEFLIYFQGNSAPDKSGLPSDRFSAERTGGSVSTLTIQRTQQEDSAVYLCASSKGRYYGYTITIYFGEGSWLTVV.

As concerns this clonotype: A junction boundary mismatches the germline segment, possibly from a read error. The chain joins TRBV2 to TRBJ2-5; 9 nucleotides line up with TRBD2. The last part of the DNA fits TRBJ2-1 better; the J call may be wrong. The CDR3 is made up of 15 amino acids. The V gene's germline CDR1 is SNHLY and CDR2 FYNNEI. CDR3 sequence reads: CASSGSGGGYKEQFF. For the CDR3, the DNA is TGTGCCAGCAGTGGTAGCGGGGGCGGCTACAAGGAGCAGTTCTTC.

Of note for this clonotype: The junction and the germline gene differ at one end; a read error may be behind it. V gene TRBV7-9 combines with J gene TRBJ1-3, with 7 bases matching TRBD1. Germline lookup yields CDR1 SEHNR and CDR2 FQNEAQ (reference sequence). CDR3 length: 16 residues. CDR3 amino acids: CATSGRGQAVGHTIYF. The CDR3 coding sequence is TGTGCCACCAGCGGCCGAGGACAGGCGGTTGGACACACCATATATTTT.

The V call is TRBV20-1, the J call TRBJ2-7; tentatively, D is TRBD2 (5 bases). Germline-derived CDR1 and CDR2 are DFQATT and SNEGSKA (reference sequence). CDR3 size: 12 residues. V was pared by 6 bases and J by 9 bases, with 18 bases between. The CDR3 region has the DNA TGCAGTGCAAATGCTAGCCGGCCAGGGCAGTACTTC. It translates to CSANASRPGQYF.

Points on this clonotype: One junction end does not reproduce the germline sequence, and a read error may be involved. The chain combines TRBV12-3 or TRBV12-4 with TRBJ1-5; 8 bases are shared with TRBD1. The CDR3 loop spans 14 amino acids. The CDR3 reads CAISLGQEGSAQHF. The CDR3, as DNA: TGTGCCATCAGTTTGGGACAGGAGGGCTCAGCCCAGCATTTT.